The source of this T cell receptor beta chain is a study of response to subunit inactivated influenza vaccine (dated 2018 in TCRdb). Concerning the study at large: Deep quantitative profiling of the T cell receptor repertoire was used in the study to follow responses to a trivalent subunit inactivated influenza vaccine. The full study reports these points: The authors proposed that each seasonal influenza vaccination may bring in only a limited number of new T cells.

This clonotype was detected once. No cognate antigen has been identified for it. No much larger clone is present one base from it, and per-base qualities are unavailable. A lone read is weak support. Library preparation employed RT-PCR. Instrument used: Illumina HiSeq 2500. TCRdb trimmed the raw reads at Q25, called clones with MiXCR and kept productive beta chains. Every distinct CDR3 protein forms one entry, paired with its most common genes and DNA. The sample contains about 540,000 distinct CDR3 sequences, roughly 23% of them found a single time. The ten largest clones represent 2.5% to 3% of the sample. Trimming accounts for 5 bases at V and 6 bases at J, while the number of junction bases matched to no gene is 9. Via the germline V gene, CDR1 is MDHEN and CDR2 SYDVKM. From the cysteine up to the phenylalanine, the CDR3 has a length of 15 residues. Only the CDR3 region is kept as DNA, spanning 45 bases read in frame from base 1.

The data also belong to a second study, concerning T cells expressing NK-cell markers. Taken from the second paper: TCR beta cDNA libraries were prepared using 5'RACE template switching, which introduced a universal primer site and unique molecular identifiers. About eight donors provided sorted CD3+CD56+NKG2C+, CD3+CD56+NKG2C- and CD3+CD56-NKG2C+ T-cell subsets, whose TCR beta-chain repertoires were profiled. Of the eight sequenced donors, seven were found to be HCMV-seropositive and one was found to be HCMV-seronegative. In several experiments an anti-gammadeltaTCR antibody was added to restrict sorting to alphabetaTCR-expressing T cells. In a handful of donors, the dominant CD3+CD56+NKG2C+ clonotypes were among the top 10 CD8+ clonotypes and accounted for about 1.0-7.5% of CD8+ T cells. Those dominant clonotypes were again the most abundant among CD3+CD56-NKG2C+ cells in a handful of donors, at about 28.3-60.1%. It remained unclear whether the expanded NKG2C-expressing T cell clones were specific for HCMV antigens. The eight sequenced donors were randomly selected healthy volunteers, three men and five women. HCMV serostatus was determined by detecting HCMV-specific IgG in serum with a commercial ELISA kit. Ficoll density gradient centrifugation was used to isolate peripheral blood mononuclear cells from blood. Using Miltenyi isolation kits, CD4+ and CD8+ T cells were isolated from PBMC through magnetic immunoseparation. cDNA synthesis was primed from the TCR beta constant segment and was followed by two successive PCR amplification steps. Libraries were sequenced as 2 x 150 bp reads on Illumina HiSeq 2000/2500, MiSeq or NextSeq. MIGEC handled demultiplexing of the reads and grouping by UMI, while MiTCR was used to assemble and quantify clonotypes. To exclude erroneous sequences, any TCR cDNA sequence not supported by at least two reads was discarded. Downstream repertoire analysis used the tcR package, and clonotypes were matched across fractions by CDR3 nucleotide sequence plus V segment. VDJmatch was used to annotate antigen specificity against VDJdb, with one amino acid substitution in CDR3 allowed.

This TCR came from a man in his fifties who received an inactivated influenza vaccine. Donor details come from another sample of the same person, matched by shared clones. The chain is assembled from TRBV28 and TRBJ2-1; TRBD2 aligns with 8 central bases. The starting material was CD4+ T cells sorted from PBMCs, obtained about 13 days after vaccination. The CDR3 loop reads CASSVLRGRPNEQFF. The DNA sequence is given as TGTGCCAGCAGTGTGCTTCGCGGGAGGCCCAATGAGCAGTTCTTC.